A selection of T cell receptor beta chains follows, all from one sample in a study of post-analysis software for immune sequencing data. TCRdb re-called the PCR reads through MiXCR, storing one row per CDR3 protein. The data contain 350,000 to 450,000 distinct CDR3 sequences, 39% of them seen just once; the ten biggest clones take up less than 10%. Specimen: blood. Source of these receptors: a girl aged 2 to 9 with multiple sclerosis. CDR3s include the opening cysteine and the closing phenylalanine or tryptophan. Fields, in order: clone size, D gene, J gene, V gene, CDR3 DNA, CDR3 protein. A D gene is named only where the DNA matches it firmly. The size entry is marked missing in some rows and otherwise reads once, few, many or a size class.

few | TRBD2 | TRBJ2-1 | TRBV28 | TGTGCCAGCAGGTCGGGACTAGCGGGGGTTTACAATGAGCAGTTCTTC | CASRSGLAGVYNEQFF
. | TRBD1 | TRBJ2-7 | TRBV5-6 | TGTGCCAGCAGCTTGGCCGCGACAGGGGCCTACAATGAGCAGTACTTC | CASSLAATGAYNEQYF
. | . | TRBJ2-7 | TRBV5-1 | TGCGCCAGCAGCTTGGGCCCGGGGGCACTAGCGAAAGGCTCCTACGAGCAGTACTTC | CASSLGPGALAKGSYEQYF
. | . | TRBJ2-7 | TRBV15 | TGTGCCACCAGCAGAGTGTCAGGGCACGAGCAGTACTTC | CATSRVSGHEQYF
. | . | TRBJ2-3 | TRBV7-9 | TGTGCCAGCAGCTCCCGACAGAACACAGATACGCAGTATTTT | CASSSRQNTDTQYF
few | TRBD1 | TRBJ1-1 | TRBV6-5 | TGTGCCAGCAGTTACTCTAGGGGGCAGAGCACTGAAGCTTTCTTT | CASSYSRGQSTEAFF
few | TRBD1 | TRBJ2-4 | TRBV4-1 | TGCGCCAGCAGCCAAACACTCCAGGGGGCAGGCAAAAACATTCAGTACTTC | CASSQTLQGAGKNIQYF
few | . | TRBJ2-2 | TRBV3-1 | TGTGCCAGCAGCCAAGATGCGGTCACCGGGGAGCTGTTTTTT | CASSQDAVTGELFF
. | . | TRBJ2-3 | TRBV2 | TGTGCCAGCAGCCGGGGCCCTCGAATAGATACGCAGTATTTT | CASSRGPRIDTQYF
. | TRBD1 | TRBJ2-2 | TRBV5-1 | TGCGCCAGCAGCTTGGCGGGACAGGGGGCTGGCGGGGAGCTGTTTTTT | CASSLAGQGAGGELFF
few | . | TRBJ1-1 | TRBV29-1 | TGCAGCGCCATGGACGGCAGGAACACTGAAGCTTTCTTT | CSAMDGRNTEAFF
. | . | TRBJ1-1 | TRBV20-1 | TGCAGTGCTAGAAGGGTGGGTCTTCCAGCTTTCTTT | CSARRVGLPAFF
. | . | TRBJ1-5 | TRBV6-1 | TGTGCCAGCAGTGAAGCGCTCAGGGACCAGCCCCAGCATTTT | CASSEALRDQPQHF
. | . | TRBJ2-1 | TRBV5-1 | TGCGCCAGCAGCCGGGACGGAACCTACAATGAGCAGTTCTTC | CASSRDGTYNEQFF
. | . | TRBJ2-3 | TRBV5-1 | TGCGCCAGCAGCTTGGACCAGTTTACGCAGTATTTT | CASSLDQFTQYF
once | . | TRBJ1-1 | TRBV7-3 | TGTGCCAGCAGTGACTCAGGGTTCGCGAACACTGAAGCTTTCTTT | CASSDSGFANTEAFF